The 25 T cell receptor beta chains below come from one sample, sequenced in a study of cytomegalovirus exposure and HLA in healthy donors. Repertoires were generated with immunoSEQ multiplex PCR, while TCRdb's copy carries only in-frame clones and drops some. The sample has about 280,000 clones, approximately 88% seen once. Sequenced: PBMCs. The receptors here all came from a woman aged 18-35 years in good health and CMV-seronegative.

This rearrangement joins TRBV6-5 to TRBJ1-1, with D possibly TRBD1 on 6 matching bases. In germline, CDR1 is MNHEY, CDR2 SVGAGI. Trimming removed 6 bases from V and 4 bases from J, with 15 bases in between. This CDR3 comprises 14 residues. Here the CDR3 DNA reads TGTGCCAGCAGCCGGGCAGGGGTTGGCACTGAAGCTTTCTTT. This sequence encodes CASSRAGVGTEAFF.

The J gene is TRBJ1-1, the V gene TRBV7-9; 8 bases align to TRBD1. J was trimmed by 1 base and V by 5 bases; bases with no gene match: 3. This CDR3 contains 14 residues. CDR1 is SEHNR and CDR2 is FQNEAQ in the germline V gene (reference sequence). This CDR3 reads CASSQGARNTEAFF. The CDR3 DNA reads TGTGCCAGCAGCCAGGGGGCAAGGAACACTGAAGCTTTCTTT.

The V and J genes are TRBV2 and TRBJ2-7; 9 bases map to TRBD2. This CDR3 contains 14 residues. J lost 3 bases, V lost 3 bases, and 3 bases had no gene match. CDR1 is SNHLY and CDR2 is FYNNEI in the germline V gene. This CDR3 is CASSEETSGYEQYF. The DNA for the CDR3 is TGTGCCAGCAGTGAGGAGACTAGCGGCTACGAGCAGTACTTC. Filled out from reference TRBV2 and TRBJ2-7, the complete variable domain reads EPEVTQTPSHQVTQMGQEVILRCVPISNHLYFYWYRQILGQKVEFLVSFYNNEISEKSEIFDDQFSVERPDGSNFTLKIRSTKLEDSAMYFCASSEETSGYEQYFGPGTRLTVT.

This chain connects TRBV29-1 to TRBJ1-2, with D maybe TRBD1 (5 bases). The V and J ends lost 5 bases and 4 bases respectively, with 17 bases between them. The CDR3 spans 14 residues. CDR1 is SQVTM, CDR2 ANQGSEA, per germline. CDR3 nucleotides: TGCAGCGTTTCAGAAGCCGGGGGGGGCTATGGCTACACCTTC. Translating gives CSVSEAGGGYGYTF. Full variable domain (missing parts from reference TRBV29-1 and TRBJ1-2): SAVISQKPSRDICQRGTSLTIQCQVDSQVTMMFWYRQQPGQSLTLIATANQGSEATYESGFVIDKFPISRPNLTFSTLTVSNMSPEDSSIYLCSVSEAGGGYGYTFGSGTRLTVV.

The chain couples TRBV11-3 to TRBJ2-1; maybe TRBD2 (6 bases). Germline V gene sequence: CDR1 SGHNT, CDR2 YENEEA. The CDR3 loop spans 15 amino acids. V lost 6 bases, J lost 8 bases, and 20 bases lay in between. This CDR3 is CASSRRDSGSDEQFF. The CDR3 DNA follows: TGTGCCAGCAGTCGAAGGGACTCTGGATCCGATGAGCAGTTCTTC. The whole variable domain, filled in from reference TRBV11-3 and TRBJ2-1, reads EAGVVQSPRYKIIEKKQPVAFWCNPISGHNTLYWYLQNLGQGPELLIRYENEEAVDDSQLPKDRFSAERLKGVDSTLKIQPAELGDSAVYLCASSRRDSGSDEQFFGPGTRLTVL.

The chain combines TRBV9 with TRBJ2-5, with TRBD1 matching over 9 bases. V was pared by 0 bases and J by 3 bases, with 9 bases of the junction left unmatched. CDR3 length: 17 residues. The germline gives CDR1 SGDLS, CDR2 YYNGEE. CDR3 nucleotides: TGTGCCAGCAGCGTAGACACAGGGGGCGCTTTAAAAGAGACCCAGTACTTC. The encoded protein is CASSVDTGGALKETQYF.

The chain joins TRBV28 to TRBJ2-1; the match to TRBD2 covers 9 bases. Germline V gene lookup returns CDR1 MDHEN and CDR2 SYDVKM. V trimming: 6 bases; J trimming: 8 bases; junction bases outside the gene matches: 11. The length of the CDR3 is 15 residues. The CDR3 bases are TGTGCCAGCAGCCCGGGACTAGCCGTTTGGGATGAGCAGTTCTTC. It is translated as CASSPGLAVWDEQFF. The whole variable domain, filled in from reference TRBV28 and TRBJ2-1, reads DVKVTQSSRYLVKRTGEKVFLECVQDMDHENMFWYRQDPGLGLRLIYFSYDVKMKEKGDIPEGYSVSREKKERFSLILESASTNQTSMYLCASSPGLAVWDEQFFGPGTRLTVL.

The chain has TRBV6-1 and TRBJ2-1; D is possibly TRBD2 (6 bases). Germline V CDR1 and CDR2: MNHNS, SASEGT. CDR3 length equals 13 residues. Trimming shortened V by 4 bases and J by 7 bases, and 11 bases separated the two germline ends. CDR3 coding DNA: TGTGCCAGCAGTGCCCGACTAGTAAATGAGCAGTTCTTC. Protein: CASSARLVNEQFF.

The chain employs TRBV6-6 and TRBJ2-1; D is perhaps TRBD1 (5 bases). Trimming cost V 2 bases and J 8 bases, with 10 bases left between them. The CDR3 sequence is 13 residues long. The germline V gene has CDR1 MNHNY and CDR2 SVGAGI (reference sequence). The CDR3 is CASSYQGFDEQFF. CDR3 DNA: TGTGCCAGCAGTTACCAGGGTTTCGATGAGCAGTTCTTC.

This clone was seen once. The chain joins TRBV6-5 to TRBJ2-2, with 8 bases identical to TRBD1. Germline CDR1 reads MNHEY; CDR2 reads SVGAGI. The CDR3 is 15 residues long. J lost 6 bases, V lost 6 bases, and 9 bases had no gene match. The CDR3 DNA reads TGTGCCAGCAGACCAGGGGGCTTGGGTGCCGGGGAGCTGTTTTTT. Translation: CASRPGGLGAGELFF.

V is TRBV10-3 and J is TRBJ1-2, with D possibly being TRBD1 (5 bases). In germline, CDR1 is ENHRY, CDR2 SYGVKD. V gave up 4 bases and J gave up 8 bases, with 11 bases separating them. The CDR3 has 12 amino acids. Written as DNA, the CDR3 is TGTGCCATCAGTGGCGGCAGGGCAGGCTACACCTTC. Its protein product is CAISGGRAGYTF.

The chain couples TRBV28 to TRBJ2-5; TRBD1 matches at 8 bases. The CDR3 length is 14 residues. Per germline, CDR1 MDHEN and CDR2 SYDVKM. Unmatched junction bases numbered 5, after V lost 6 bases and J lost 2 bases. The CDR3 reads CASSLTGAQETQYF. CDR3 nucleotides: TGTGCCAGCAGCCTGACAGGGGCGCAAGAGACCCAGTACTTC.

V is TRBV19 and J is TRBJ2-7; 8 bases align to TRBD2. V shed 6 bases and J 5 bases; nucleotides not matched to a gene: 15. This CDR3 region has 16 residues. Germline loops: CDR1 LNHDA, CDR2 SQIVND (reference sequence). CDR3 sequence reads: CASSRGEGGRLDEQYF. CDR3 in DNA: TGTGCCAGTAGCCGTGGGGAAGGCGGGAGGTTAGACGAGCAGTACTTC.

The chain couples TRBV7-6 to TRBJ2-7; 8 bases are a match to TRBD1. Trimming cost V 5 bases and J 7 bases; bases outside gene matches: 7. Germline V gene sequence: CDR1 SGHVS, CDR2 FNYEAQ. This CDR3 contains 13 residues. The CDR3 bases are TGTGCCAGCAGCGCCCGACAGGGGTTGGAGCAGTACTTC. It yields the protein CASSARQGLEQYF.

The chain is built from TRBV2 and TRBJ1-2, with 10 bases lining up with TRBD1. The CDR3 is made up of 13 amino acids. The germline V gene encodes CDR1 SNHLY and CDR2 FYNNEI. V lost 6 bases, J lost 6 bases, and 4 bases stayed unmatched. The CDR3 coding sequence is TGTGCCAGCAGACGAGGGACAGGGGATGGCTACACCTTC. It specifies CASRRGTGDGYTF.

V gene TRBV28 combines with J gene TRBJ2-1; weak D call: TRBD2 (6 bases). Trimming took 7 bases from V and 0 from J, leaving 16 bases between them. The CDR3 sequence is 16 residues long. Germline CDR1 MDHEN, CDR2 SYDVKM. CDR3 sequence (DNA): TGTGCCAGCAATAATGAGGGACTCCCCTCCTACAATGAGCAGTTCTTC. Its protein product is CASNNEGLPSYNEQFF.

The chain employs TRBV4-3 and TRBJ2-7; TRBD2 matches 14 bases. This CDR3 is built from 15 residues. V was pared by 3 bases and J by 4 bases, with 2 bases of the junction left unmatched. Germline V gene data show CDR1 as LGHNA and CDR2 as YSLEER. The chain's CDR3 is CASSHGTSGGYEQYF. In nucleotides, the CDR3 is TGCGCCAGCAGCCACGGGACTAGCGGGGGTTACGAGCAGTACTTC.

This chain connects TRBV19 to TRBJ1-2; D not resolved. CDR1 LNHDA and CDR2 SQIVND come from the germline V gene (reference sequence). The V gene lost 1 base and the J gene lost 6 bases, with 9 bases spanning the gap. The CDR3 length is 13 residues. This CDR3 reads CASSIAAGDGYTF. The CDR3 DNA reads TGTGCCAGTAGTATAGCCGCAGGCGATGGCTACACCTTC.

The chain has TRBV9 and TRBJ1-5, with D hard to call. Trimming took 3 bases from V and 0 from J, leaving 10 bases between them. Germline assignment: CDR1 SGDLS and CDR2 YYNGEE. The CDR3 is made up of 15 amino acids. CDR3 sequence reads: CASSAEGNSNQPQHF. The CDR3 DNA sequence: TGTGCCAGCAGCGCCGAGGGCAATAGCAATCAGCCCCAGCATTTT.

The rearrangement uses TRBV14 and TRBJ2-3; TRBD2 matches at 9 bases. Germline V gene data show CDR1 as SGHDN and CDR2 as FVKESK. The CDR3 is 16 amino acids. Losses at the gene ends were 4 bases for V and 0 bases for J; bases not matched to a gene: 5. The CDR3 DNA reads as TGTGCCAGCAGCCTCCCCCTAGCGGGGAGCACAGATACGCAGTATTTT. Translated: CASSLPLAGSTDTQYF. The complete variable domain, with remaining parts taken from reference TRBV14 and TRBJ2-3, reads EAGVTQFPSHSVIEKGQTVTLRCDPISGHDNLYWYRRVMGKEIKFLLHFVKESKQDESGMPNNRFLAERTGGTYSTLKVQPAELEDSGVYFCASSLPLAGSTDTQYFGPGTRLTVL.

This chain joins TRBV6-5 and TRBJ1-4; the D gene is possibly TRBD1 (6 bases). This CDR3 is built from 15 residues. V lost 4 bases and J 10 bases, leaving 19 bases between the germline ends. Per the germline V gene, CDR1 is MNHEY and CDR2 is SVGAGI. Here the CDR3 DNA reads TGTGCCAGCAGTTCAGAACAGGGCGTCTTCGGAAAACTGTTTTTT. This sequence encodes CASSSEQGVFGKLFF.

This clone came up a few times. This chain joins TRBV2 and TRBJ1-2, with D unclear. Germline CDR1 SNHLY, CDR2 FYNNEI. Trimming stripped 5 bases from V and 8 bases from J, with 12 bases between. The CDR3 is 12 residues long. CDR3 sequence (DNA): TGTGCCAGCAGTTGGAGCGGGGAGGGCTACACCTTC. This codes for CASSWSGEGYTF.

J is TRBJ2-2 and V is TRBV11-2; D might be TRBD1 (7 bases). Trimming removed 5 bases from V and 7 bases from J, with 23 bases in between. The length of the CDR3 is 17 residues. Germline lookup yields CDR1 SGHAT and CDR2 FQNNGV. Here the CDR3 reads CASSAGQTRGGGGELFF. The CDR3 DNA reads TGTGCCAGCAGCGCGGGACAGACTAGAGGTGGTGGCGGGGAGCTGTTTTTT. The full variable domain, its missing parts supplied by reference TRBV11-2 and TRBJ2-2, is EAGVAQSPRYKIIEKRQSVAFWCNPISGHATLYWYQQILGQGPKLLIQFQNNGVVDDSQLPKDRFSAERLKGVDSTLKIQPAKLEDSAVYLCASSAGQTRGGGGELFFGEGSRLTVL.

The chain couples TRBV30 to TRBJ2-7; 14 nucleotides match TRBD2. The CDR3 is made up of 16 amino acids. Unmatched junction bases numbered 5, after V lost 0 bases and J lost 4 bases. Germline-derived CDR1 and CDR2 are GTSNPN and SVGIG (reference sequence). The chain's CDR3 is CAWSVPGTSGSYEQYF. The CDR3 coding sequence is TGTGCCTGGAGTGTACCCGGGACTAGCGGGAGTTACGAGCAGTACTTC.

V and J are TRBV7-2 and TRBJ2-7; perhaps TRBD1 as D (6 bases). The V and J ends lost 1 base and 2 bases respectively, with 15 bases between them. CDR3 length equals 16 residues. The germline V gene has CDR1 SGHTA and CDR2 FQGNSA. The CDR3 here is CASSLGDTRTPYEQYF. In nucleotides, the CDR3 is TGTGCCAGCAGCTTAGGGGACACTCGCACCCCCTACGAGCAGTACTTC.